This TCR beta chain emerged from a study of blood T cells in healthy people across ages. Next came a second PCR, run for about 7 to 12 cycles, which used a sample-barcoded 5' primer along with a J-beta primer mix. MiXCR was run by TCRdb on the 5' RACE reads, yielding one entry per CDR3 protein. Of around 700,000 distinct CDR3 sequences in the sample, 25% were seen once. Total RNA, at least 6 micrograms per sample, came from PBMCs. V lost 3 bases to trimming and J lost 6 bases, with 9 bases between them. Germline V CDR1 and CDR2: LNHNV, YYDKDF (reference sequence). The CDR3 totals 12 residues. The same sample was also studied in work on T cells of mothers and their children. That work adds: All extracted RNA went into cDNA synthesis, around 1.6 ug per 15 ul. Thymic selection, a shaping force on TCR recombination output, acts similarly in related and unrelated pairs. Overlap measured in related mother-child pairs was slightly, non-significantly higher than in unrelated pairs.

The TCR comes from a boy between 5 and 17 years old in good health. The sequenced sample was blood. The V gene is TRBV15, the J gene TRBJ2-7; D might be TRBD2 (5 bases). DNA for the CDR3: TGTGCCACCAGCAGGAGGGCTACCGAGCAGTACTTC. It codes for CATSRRATEQYF.